The clone carrying this TCR beta chain showed up just once. The CDR3 runs to 14 residues. Germline CDR1 is SEHNR and CDR2 is FQNEAQ (reference sequence). V gave up 1 base and J gave up 6 bases; unmatched junction bases: 6. These data are taken from a study of blood T cell repertoires in COVID-19. Study-wide context: T cells, B-cell-depleted T cells, or PBMCs provided the cDNA or gDNA that served as material.

Here immunoSEQ multiplex PCR was the method, and the copy in TCRdb shows in-frame clones only, minus some. Of over 350,000 clones listed, about 90% are singletons. This receptor was obtained from a woman aged 18-29 years with acute COVID-19. The sequenced material came from PBMCs or T cells enriched from blood (not recorded which). The chain carries TRBV7-9 and TRBJ2-7; TRBD1 matches 7 bases. The CDR3 region is CASSLVPRDSEQYF. Written as DNA, the CDR3 is TGTGCCAGCAGCTTAGTGCCCCGGGACAGCGAGCAGTACTTC. The full variable domain, rest sourced from reference TRBV7-9 and TRBJ2-7, is DTGVSQNPRHKITKRGQNVTFRCDPISEHNRLYWYRQTLGQGPEFLTYFQNEAQLEKSRLLSDRFSAERPKGSFSTLEIQRTEQGDSAMYLCASSLVPRDSEQYFGPGTRLTVT.